This is a list of T cell receptor beta chains from one sample in a study of T-cell memory formation after mild COVID-19. One entry per CDR3 protein results from TCRdb running MiXCR on the 5' RACE reads. The data hold fewer than 400,000 distinct CDR3 sequences, with about a sixth observed a single time. The sample consisted of PBMCs or a T cell subset sorted from them (not recorded which). The receptors derive from a man aged 18 to 35 who had mild COVID-19 (a few samples of this study predate the infection). Cell type and time point are not known. Each CDR3 is given with its conserved first and last residue.

TRBV30	TRBJ2-1	13	CAWSGMGGNEQFF
TRBV28	TRBJ1-1	12	CASSPRPTEAFF
TRBV12-3/TRBV12-4	TRBJ2-1	16	CASSFREHYPYNEQFF
TRBV5-1	TRBJ1-2	14	CASSLSQAGGGYTF
TRBV5-1	TRBJ2-5	14	CASRRIPTAETQYF
TRBV10-3	TRBJ2-5	15	CAISDLGRRGETQYF
TRBV20-1	TRBJ2-1	15	CSARPHSGGNNEQFF
TRBV20-1	TRBJ1-1	13	CSARGTGGTEAFF
TRBV12-3/TRBV12-4	TRBJ2-1	18	CASSYGHRGLAGSNEQFF
TRBV30	TRBJ2-1	15	CAWSHDSGGYNEQFF
TRBV7-9	TRBJ2-3	14	CASSLDGGGDTQYF
TRBV5-1	TRBJ2-3	14	CASSLAQTADTQYF
TRBV7-2	TRBJ1-1	15	CASSSQGPGNTEAFF
TRBV20-1	TRBJ2-3	13	CSAHWTDTDTQYF
TRBV6-5	TRBJ2-7	15	CASSYSRVLTGEQYF
TRBV5-1	TRBJ2-3	12	CASSKYVDTQYF
TRBV29-1	TRBJ2-2	15	CSVEWGRGAPGELFF
TRBV6-6	TRBJ2-1	21	CASSPTPGLAGGFTHYNEQFF
TRBV7-2	TRBJ2-3	14	CASQSQSKGDTQYF
TRBV7-9	TRBJ2-5	15	CASSYRETGEETQYF
TRBV7-8	TRBJ2-3	14	CASRLASGTDTQYF
TRBV23-1	TRBJ2-4	17	CASSIPVWPLPKDIQYF
TRBV7-8	TRBJ2-4	13	CASAGGLYNIQYF
TRBV12-3/TRBV12-4	TRBJ2-7	14	CASSLVWGAGEQYF
TRBV7-2	TRBJ2-2	15	CASSLAGGYGGELFF
TRBV6-5	TRBJ2-3	16	CASSYSTRGGTDTQYF
TRBV5-5	TRBJ2-7	16	CASSLEYRISDYEQYF
TRBV6-1	TRBJ1-5	14	CASRRQGGNQPQHF
TRBV12-3/TRBV12-4	TRBJ1-3	14	CATETSRGGNTIYF
TRBV7-2	TRBJ1-6	17	CASSLTGASSYNSPLHF
TRBV4-1	TRBJ2-5	19	CASSPSTLTQGFVRETQYF
TRBV10-3	TRBJ1-4	17	CAISERPQGQGGEKLFF
TRBV7-2	TRBJ2-5	12	CASTYAGETQYF
TRBV7-2	TRBJ2-7	16	CASSPRPSGGTYEQYF
TRBV5-1	TRBJ2-1	15	CASSLGGTGLNEQFF
TRBV6-1	TRBJ2-5	14	CASSEAGGQETQYF
TRBV4-3	TRBJ2-3	13	CASSRRSTDTQYF
TRBV5-1	TRBJ2-1	17	CASSLTLAASSYNEQFF
TRBV5-1	TRBJ1-2	13	CASSLEPSGGYTF
TRBV10-3	TRBJ2-1	15	CAISEQSGSPNEQFF
TRBV5-1	TRBJ2-3	19	CASSFRASGGAGVIDTQYF
TRBV7-3	TRBJ1-5	14	CPKRGRDSNQPQHF
TRBV4-1	TRBJ1-1	16	CASSQDLGGPDTEAFF
TRBV7-2	TRBJ1-6	16	CASSLEWTGYNSPLHF
TRBV12-3/TRBV12-4	TRBJ2-4	13	CASAGDRINIQYF
TRBV5-1	TRBJ2-5	15	CASSSPRTGQETQYF
TRBV12-3/TRBV12-4	TRBJ2-5	13	CASSSLAGDSQYF
TRBV6-2/TRBV6-3	TRBJ1-1	13	CASTLTENTEAFF